The 6 T cell receptor beta chains listed next were all sequenced from one sample in a study of blood T cell repertoires in COVID-19. Repertoires were generated with immunoSEQ multiplex PCR, while TCRdb's copy carries only in-frame clones and drops some. Among about 150,000 clones, approximately 90% were seen once, and the ten largest hold approximately 15%. The sequenced material came from peripheral blood. The source of these receptors is a woman in her 40s with acute or convalescent COVID-19.

This clone has more than one count but fewer than ten. The chain uses TRBV27 and TRBJ2-7; 10 bases fit TRBD2. The V gene's germline CDR1 is MNHEY and CDR2 SMNVEV (reference sequence). This CDR3 is 15 amino acids long. J gave up 6 bases and V 6 bases, and 11 bases lay outside the gene matches. The CDR3 is CASRGLANPSGEQYF. The CDR3 nucleotides read TGTGCCAGCAGGGGACTAGCGAACCCTTCAGGCGAGCAGTACTTC.

V and J are TRBV27 and TRBJ2-7, with TRBD2 matching over 8 bases. Germline V gene data show CDR1 as MNHEY and CDR2 as SMNVEV (reference sequence). Trimming took 4 bases from V and 0 from J; bases not matched to a gene: 8. The CDR3 consists of 16 residues. The CDR3 DNA follows: TGTGCCAGCAGTTCCGGACTAGCCGGGAGCTCCTACGAGCAGTACTTC. It translates to CASSSGLAGSSYEQYF.

The rearrangement joins TRBV30 to TRBJ2-7; D is unclear. From germline, CDR1 is GTSNPN and CDR2 SVGIG (reference sequence). Trimming took 0 bases from V and 0 from J, leaving 6 bases between them. This CDR3 has 13 residues. The CDR3 spells CAWSVRVSYEQYF. DNA for the CDR3: TGTGCCTGGAGTGTCCGGGTCTCCTACGAGCAGTACTTC.

The chain couples TRBV6-2 or TRBV6-3 to TRBJ1-5; D remains unclear. CDR1 MNHEY and CDR2 SVGEGT come from the germline V gene. The CDR3 sequence is 16 residues long. The V and J ends lost 0 bases and 4 bases respectively, with 13 bases between them. The CDR3 coding sequence is TGTGCCAGCAGTTACTCGAGTCACGACAAAAATCAGCCCCAGCATTTT. Translation gives CASSYSSHDKNQPQHF.

The rearrangement uses TRBV12-5 and TRBJ1-1; 10 bases map to TRBD1. CDR1 LGHNT and CDR2 FRNRAP come from the germline V gene. The CDR3 runs to 18 residues. V gave up 2 bases and J gave up 1 base; unmatched junction bases: 10. The CDR3 nucleotides read TGTGCTAGTGGTTTGCCTCTCCCGGGACAGGGGACGAACACTGAAGCTTTCTTT. It translates to CASGLPLPGQGTNTEAFF.

The V and J genes are TRBV7-8 and TRBJ2-3; TRBD2 is a possible D gene (6 bases). CDR1 SGHVS and CDR2 FQNEAQ come from the germline V gene. V gave up 8 bases and J gave up 1 base, with 10 bases separating them. This CDR3 region has 13 residues. The CDR3 reads CASGTGGTDTQYF. In DNA form, the CDR3 reads TGTGCCAGCGGGACTGGTGGCACAGATACGCAGTATTTT. Based on the CDR3 plus reference TRBV7-8 and TRBJ2-3, the full variable domain is GAGVSQSPRYKVAKRGQDVALRCDPISGHVSLFWYQQALGQGPEFLTYFQNEAQLDKSGLPSDRFFAERPEGSVSTLKIQRTQQEDSAVYLCASGTGGTDTQYFGPGTRLTVL.